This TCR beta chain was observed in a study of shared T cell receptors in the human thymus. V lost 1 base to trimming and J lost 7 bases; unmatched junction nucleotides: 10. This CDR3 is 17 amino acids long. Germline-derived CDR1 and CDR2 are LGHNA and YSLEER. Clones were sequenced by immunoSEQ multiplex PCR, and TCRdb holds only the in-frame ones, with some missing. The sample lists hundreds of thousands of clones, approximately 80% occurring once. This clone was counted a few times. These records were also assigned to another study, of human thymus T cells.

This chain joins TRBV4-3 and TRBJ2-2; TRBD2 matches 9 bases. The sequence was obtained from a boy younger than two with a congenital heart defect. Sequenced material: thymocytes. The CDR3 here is CASSQVWLAGRIGELFF. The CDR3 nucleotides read TGCGCCAGCAGCCAAGTTTGGCTAGCGGGGCGGATCGGGGAGCTGTTTTTT.